The 20 T cell receptor beta chains below all came from one sample that was sequenced in a study of shared clonotypes between healthy human individuals. Naive CD8 cells, CD45RO-negative and positively selected for CCR7, excluded terminally differentiated effector memory CD45RA+ cells. TCRdb keeps only in-frame clones here, not all; method: immunoSEQ multiplex PCR. The sample gives about 1,800,000 clones, about 95% of which show up once; approximately 1.2% is in the top ten. The sample taken for sequencing was naive CD8+ T cells sorted from blood. The source of these receptors is a man aged 18 to 30 in good health.

The V and J genes are TRBV28 and TRBJ2-7; 8 bases agree with TRBD2. The CDR3 runs 14 residues. Looked up from germline, CDR1 is MDHEN and CDR2 is SYDVKM. V gave up 6 bases and J gave up 5 bases; unmatched junction bases: 9. The CDR3 DNA sequence: TGTGCCAGCAGACCACTAGCGGCGATCCACGAGCAGTACTTC. It yields the protein CASRPLAAIHEQYF.

CDR3 coding DNA: TGTGCCAGCAGCGCCGCCGCGGTAGCGGCTTCCTACGAGCAGTACTTC. It encodes CASSAAAVAASYEQYF. The chain is built from TRBV9 and TRBJ2-7, with D possibly being TRBD2 (6 bases). Germline V CDR1 and CDR2: SGDLS, YYNGEE. CDR3 length: 16 residues. V was clipped by 3 bases and J by 1 base, with 17 bases between them.

The chain is built from TRBV5-6 and TRBJ2-7, with D hard to call. The CDR3 has 13 residues. V lost 6 bases to trimming and J lost 0 bases, with 10 bases between them. The germline V gene has CDR1 SGHDT and CDR2 YYEEEE. CDR3: CASTRGVSYEQYF. CDR3 coding DNA: TGTGCCAGCACCCGTGGGGTCTCCTACGAGCAGTACTTC.

V is TRBV15 and J is TRBJ1-3, with 9 bases matching TRBD1. V was clipped by 5 bases and J by 4 bases; unmatched bases: 6. The CDR3 consists of 15 residues. CDR1 and CDR2 (germline): LNHNV, YYDKDF (reference sequence). The CDR3 nucleotides read TGTGCCACCAGCCCGGACAGGGGACTCGGAAACACCATATATTTT. Amino acids: CATSPDRGLGNTIYF.

V gene TRBV4-3 combines with J gene TRBJ2-7; D not resolved. CDR1 is LGHNA and CDR2 is YSLEER in the germline V gene. Trimming left V 1 base short and J 6 bases short, with 10 bases between. This CDR3 comprises 13 residues. The CDR3 region is CASSQGRQTEQYF. Here the CDR3 DNA reads TGCGCCAGCAGCCAAGGTCGCCAGACCGAGCAGTACTTC.

The V call is TRBV7-9, the J call TRBJ2-5; TRBD2 agrees at 11 bases. Trimming cost V 5 bases and J 0 bases; bases outside gene matches: 11. This CDR3 has 18 amino acids. Germline CDR1 and CDR2: SEHNR and FQNEAQ (reference sequence). CDR3 DNA sequence: TGTGCCAGCAGCCCCCCCGGACTAGCGGGTTACTACCAAGAGACCCAGTACTTC. Its protein is CASSPPGLAGYYQETQYF.

As for this clone: The sample holds other DNA sequences that translate to the same CDR3. The chain links TRBV20-1 to TRBJ2-7, with D unclear. V dropped 0 bases and J dropped 6 bases, with 6 bases sitting between them. Per germline, CDR1 DFQATT and CDR2 SNEGSKA (reference sequence). There are 11 residues in the CDR3. CDR3 sequence reads: CSARDGVEQYF. The CDR3 DNA reads as TGCAGTGCTAGAGATGGGGTCGAGCAGTACTTC.

The chain links TRBV30 to TRBJ2-5, with D maybe TRBD1 (5 bases). Trimming cost V 5 bases and J 5 bases, with 15 bases left between them. Germline values: CDR1 GTSNPN, CDR2 SVGIG (reference sequence). This CDR3 is 13 amino acids long. CDR3 DNA: TGTGCCTGGCGTGCCCAGGGATGGGAGACCCAGTACTTC. It translates to CAWRAQGWETQYF.

The chain uses TRBV30 and TRBJ1-2, with D uncertain. Germline V gene lookup returns CDR1 GTSNPN and CDR2 SVGIG (reference sequence). This CDR3 spans 11 amino acids. Trimming removed 3 bases at V and 8 bases at J, with 10 bases between. CDR3 sequence: CAWSLQVGYTF. DNA of the CDR3: TGTGCCTGGAGCCTCCAGGTAGGCTACACCTTC.

The chain links TRBV11-2 to TRBJ1-1; D gene uncertain. The CDR3 is 14 amino acids. The V end lost 0 bases, the J end lost 4 bases, and 9 bases lay between the germline ends. CDR1 and CDR2 (germline): SGHAT, FQNNGV. The CDR3 nucleotides are TGTGCCAGCAGCTTAGAGTCGGGTTTCACTGAAGCTTTCTTT. Amino acids: CASSLESGFTEAFF.

The chain recombines TRBV4-1 with TRBJ2-7, with D hard to call. CDR1 and CDR2 (germline): MGHRA, YSYEKL. V was shortened by 4 bases and J by 0 bases, with 13 bases between the two germline ends. The CDR3 contains 15 residues. CDR3 sequence reads: CASSPLQSSSYEQYF. DNA for the CDR3: TGCGCCAGCAGCCCACTACAGTCGAGCTCCTACGAGCAGTACTTC.

The chain uses TRBV6-1 and TRBJ1-1; D may be TRBD1 (5 bases). CDR1 and CDR2 from the germline V gene are MNHNS and SASEGT. This CDR3 region has 11 residues. V was cut by 4 bases and J by 8 bases, with 8 bases left in between. Here the CDR3 reads CASSVRDEAFF. The CDR3 DNA reads TGTGCCAGCAGTGTTCGGGACGAAGCTTTCTTT.

This chain joins TRBV7-8 and TRBJ1-1; D is perhaps TRBD1 (5 bases). The CDR3 extends over 13 amino acids. V was pared by 5 bases and J by 4 bases, with 11 bases between. Germline values: CDR1 SGHVS, CDR2 FQNEAQ. As DNA, the CDR3 is TGTGCCAGCAGCCCGGGACCGGGCACTGAAGCTTTCTTT. It is translated as CASSPGPGTEAFF.

The CDR3 nucleotides read TGTGCCAGTAGTACCCGCCCGGGGCAGATAGGCAATCAGCCCCAGCATTTT. Protein sequence: CASSTRPGQIGNQPQHF. This rearrangement joins TRBV19 to TRBJ1-5, with D tentatively TRBD1 (5 bases). The length of the CDR3 is 17 residues. The germline V and J ends were trimmed by 4 bases and 2 bases, with 18 bases remaining between them. CDR1 is LNHDA, CDR2 SQIVND, per germline (reference sequence).

V usage is TRBV29-1 and J usage is TRBJ1-2; D possibly corresponds to TRBD1 (6 bases). The germline V gene has CDR1 SQVTM and CDR2 ANQGSEA. The CDR3 is made up of 14 amino acids. V was shortened by 4 bases and J by 4 bases, with 16 bases between the two germline ends. CDR3 sequence reads: CSVVGGASGYGYTF. The DNA for the CDR3 is TGCAGCGTTGTAGGGGGTGCTTCCGGCTATGGCTACACCTTC.

The chain employs TRBV6-5 and TRBJ1-2, with TRBD1 matching over 7 bases. V was clipped by 2 bases and J by 4 bases; unmatched bases: 7. The CDR3 has 15 amino acids. Germline lookup yields CDR1 MNHEY and CDR2 SVGAGI. CDR3 bases: TGTGCCAGCAGTTACGGGCAGGGGGTGTTCTATGGCTACACCTTC. Its translation: CASSYGQGVFYGYTF.

V is TRBV13 and J is TRBJ1-6; 11 nucleotides line up with TRBD1. The CDR3 has 15 residues. The germline V gene encodes CDR1 PRHDT and CDR2 FYEKMQ (reference sequence). Germline trimming cut 5 bases from V and 9 bases from J; bases unmatched to any gene: 6. The DNA for the CDR3 is TGTGCCAGCAGCAATGGACAGGGGGCAAGTTCACCCCTCCACTTT. Its translation is CASSNGQGASSPLHF.

On this clone itself: Other DNA sequences in the same sample also yield this CDR3. This chain uses TRBV11-2 with TRBJ2-7; D gene ambiguous. The CDR3 has 13 amino acids. Trimming stripped 1 base from V and 5 bases from J, with 9 bases between. Germline CDR1 and CDR2: SGHAT and FQNNGV. As DNA, the CDR3 is TGTGCCAGCAGCTTAGTCGGGCCCAACGAGCAGTACTTC. Translation: CASSLVGPNEQYF.

The rearrangement uses TRBV28 and TRBJ2-2, with D perhaps matching TRBD1 (6 bases). V was trimmed by 3 bases and J by 3 bases, leaving 8 bases between them. Germline values: CDR1 MDHEN, CDR2 SYDVKM. The CDR3 runs 14 residues. This chain's CDR3 is CASSFPGDTGELFF. In DNA form, the CDR3 reads TGTGCCAGCAGTTTTCCAGGGGACACCGGGGAGCTGTTTTTT. Full variable domain (remainder filled in from reference TRBV28 and TRBJ2-2): DVKVTQSSRYLVKRTGEKVFLECVQDMDHENMFWYRQDPGLGLRLIYFSYDVKMKEKGDIPEGYSVSREKKERFSLILESASTNQTSMYLCASSFPGDTGELFFGEGSRLTVL.

V usage is TRBV4-3 and J usage is TRBJ2-7, with TRBD2 matching over 10 bases. CDR3 size: 17 residues. Germline V gives CDR1 LGHNA, CDR2 YSLEER. V gave up 0 bases and J gave up 3 bases; unmatched junction bases: 8. The CDR3 sequence: CASSQELAGVRVYEQYF. For the CDR3, the DNA is TGCGCCAGCAGCCAAGAGCTAGCGGGAGTCCGAGTCTACGAGCAGTACTTC.